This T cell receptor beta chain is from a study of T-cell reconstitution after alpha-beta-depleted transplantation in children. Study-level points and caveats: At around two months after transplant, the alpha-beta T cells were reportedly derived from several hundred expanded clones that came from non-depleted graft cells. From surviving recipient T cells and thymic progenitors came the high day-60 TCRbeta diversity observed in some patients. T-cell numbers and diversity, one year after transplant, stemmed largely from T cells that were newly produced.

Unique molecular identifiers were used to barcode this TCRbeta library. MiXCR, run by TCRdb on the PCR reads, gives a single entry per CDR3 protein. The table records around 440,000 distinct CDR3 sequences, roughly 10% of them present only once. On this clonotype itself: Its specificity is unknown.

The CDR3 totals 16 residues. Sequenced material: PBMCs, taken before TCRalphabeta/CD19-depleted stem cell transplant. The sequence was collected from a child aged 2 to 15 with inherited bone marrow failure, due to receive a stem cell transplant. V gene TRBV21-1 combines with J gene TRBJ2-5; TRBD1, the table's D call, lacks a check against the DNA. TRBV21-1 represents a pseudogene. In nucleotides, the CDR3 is TGTGCCAGCACCACCATCTCAGGGGAGGAGGAAGAGACCCAGTACTTC. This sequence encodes CASTTISGEEEETQYF.